This TCR beta chain came from a study of T-cell reconstitution after alpha-beta-depleted transplantation in children. TCRbeta library preparation incorporated unique molecular identifiers. In TCRdb, the PCR reads were re-called with MiXCR into one record per CDR3 protein. The table lists over 150,000 distinct CDR3 sequences, approximately 7% of them singletons. J was trimmed by 6 bases and V by 4 bases; bases with no gene match: 6. Germline V gene sequence: CDR1 MRHNA, CDR2 SNTAGT. The CDR3 runs 15 residues. About this clonotype: Its antigen remains unknown.

The study, taken as a whole, reports: Day-60 TCRbeta diversity that was high in some patients was derived from surviving recipient T cells and thymic progenitors. When one year had passed after transplant, most T-cell counts and diversity came from newly produced T cells.

This chain joins TRBV6-4 and TRBJ2-1; TRBD2 aligns across 10 bases. The sample consisted of PBMCs, taken before TCRalphabeta/CD19-depleted stem cell transplant. The TCR comes from a boy between 2 and 15 years old with acute lymphoblastic leukemia, due to receive a stem cell transplant. This chain's CDR3 is CASSVLAGAVNEQFF. The DNA of the CDR3 is TGTGCCAGCAGTGTGCTAGCGGGGGCAGTCAATGAGCAGTTCTTC.